The rows below give T cell receptor beta chains drawn from one sample of a study of T cells in Graves' hyperthyroidism and ophthalmopathy. A single record per CDR3 protein comes from TCRdb applying MiXCR to the multiplex PCR reads. The sample holds 200,000 to 250,000 distinct CDR3 sequences, 15% to 20% seen once. Sequenced material: blood. These TCRs come from a man aged 45 to 65 with Graves' hyperthyroidism. CDR3s include the opening cysteine and the closing phenylalanine or tryptophan. D genes are given only for firm matches. Rows give clone size only sometimes, using once, few, many, or a class for an expanded clone.

D gene: .
clone size: few
V gene: TRBV28
J gene: TRBJ1-4
CDR3 length: 11
CDR3 DNA: TGTGCCACCAGGGTATACGAAAAACTGTTTTTT
CDR3 protein: CATRVYEKLFF

D gene: TRBD1
clone size: few
V gene: TRBV2
J gene: TRBJ2-1
CDR3 length: 17
CDR3 DNA: TGTGCCAGCAGGGACAGGGGGCAACTAGCGCCAAACAATGAGCAGTTCTTC
CDR3 protein: CASRDRGQLAPNNEQFF

D gene: TRBD1
clone size: .
V gene: TRBV29-1
J gene: TRBJ1-3
CDR3 length: 15
CDR3 DNA: TGCAGCGTTGACCAAGGGGGACAGGGCGCCAACACCATATATTTT
CDR3 protein: CSVDQGGQGANTIYF

D gene: TRBD2
clone size: .
V gene: TRBV20-1
J gene: TRBJ2-6
CDR3 length: 15
CDR3 DNA: TGCAGTGCTAGGACTAGCGGGTCTGGGGCCAACGTCCTGACTTTC
CDR3 protein: CSARTSGSGANVLTF

D gene: .
clone size: many
V gene: TRBV7-2
J gene: TRBJ1-2
CDR3 length: 13
CDR3 DNA: TGTGCCAGCAGCTTGCAGGGAGGGGATGGCTACACCTTC
CDR3 protein: CASSLQGGDGYTF

D gene: TRBD2
clone size: .
V gene: TRBV27
J gene: TRBJ2-3
CDR3 length: 16
CDR3 DNA: TGTGCCAGCACCAGGACTAGCGGGAGGGCCCTCGATACGCAGTATTTT
CDR3 protein: CASTRTSGRALDTQYF

D gene: TRBD2
clone size: .
V gene: TRBV11-3
J gene: TRBJ2-1
CDR3 length: 14
CDR3 DNA: TGTGCCAGCAGCACAGGGACTAGCGTCAATGAGCAGTTCTTC
CDR3 protein: CASSTGTSVNEQFF

D gene: .
clone size: .
V gene: TRBV6-1
J gene: TRBJ2-7
CDR3 length: 13
CDR3 DNA: TGTGCCAGCAGTTACCAGGGGACCTCCGAGCAGTACTTC
CDR3 protein: CASSYQGTSEQYF

D gene: .
clone size: many
V gene: TRBV3-1
J gene: TRBJ2-7
CDR3 length: 11
CDR3 DNA: TGTGCCAGCAGCCAAGGGCACGAGCAGTACTTC
CDR3 protein: CASSQGHEQYF

D gene: TRBD1
clone size: .
V gene: TRBV4-1
J gene: TRBJ2-7
CDR3 length: 15
CDR3 DNA: TGCGCCAGCAGCCATTTGGGCAGGGGGTCGCGGGAGCAGTACTTC
CDR3 protein: CASSHLGRGSREQYF

D gene: .
clone size: few
V gene: TRBV4-3
J gene: TRBJ2-2
CDR3 length: 15
CDR3 DNA: TGCGCCAGCAGCCAAGATGGCGGGATCACCGGGGAGCTGTTTTTT
CDR3 protein: CASSQDGGITGELFF

D gene: .
clone size: many
V gene: TRBV2
J gene: TRBJ2-3
CDR3 length: 14
CDR3 DNA: TGTGCCAGCAGTGAAGGGCTAGCGACAGATACGCAGTATTTT
CDR3 protein: CASSEGLATDTQYF

D gene: .
clone size: .
V gene: TRBV2
J gene: TRBJ2-2
CDR3 length: 16
CDR3 DNA: TGTGCCAGCAGTGAAGCTAGCGTACTGGTGACGGGGGAGCTGTTTTTT
CDR3 protein: CASSEASVLVTGELFF

D gene: TRBD1
clone size: many
V gene: TRBV7-8
J gene: TRBJ2-7
CDR3 length: 15
CDR3 DNA: TGTGCCAGCAGCTCTCAAGGGACAGGAGCCTACGAGCAGTACTTC
CDR3 protein: CASSSQGTGAYEQYF

D gene: .
clone size: .
V gene: TRBV6-2/TRBV6-3
J gene: TRBJ2-1
CDR3 length: 12
CDR3 DNA: TGTGCCAGCAGAAGTTTCGCGGATGAGCAGTTCTTC
CDR3 protein: CASRSFADEQFF

D gene: TRBD2
clone size: few
V gene: TRBV20-1
J gene: TRBJ2-3
CDR3 length: 15
CDR3 DNA: TGCAGTGCTAGAGGGACTAGCGGGACGATAGATACGCAGTATTTT
CDR3 protein: CSARGTSGTIDTQYF

D gene: .
clone size: many
V gene: TRBV10-3
J gene: TRBJ2-1
CDR3 length: 14
CDR3 DNA: TGTGCCATGGGAGCGCAGAGCTCCTACAATGAGCAGTTCTTC
CDR3 protein: CAMGAQSSYNEQFF

D gene: TRBD1
clone size: .
V gene: TRBV29-1
J gene: TRBJ2-2
CDR3 length: 18
CDR3 DNA: TGCAGCGTTGAAGGGGTATGGGGTGAGGGGGCGCGCACCGGGGAGCTGTTTTTT
CDR3 protein: CSVEGVWGEGARTGELFF

D gene: .
clone size: .
V gene: TRBV7-9
J gene: TRBJ1-1
CDR3 length: 14
CDR3 DNA: TGTGCCAGCAGTCCAGGCATTGGGAACACTGAAGCTTTCTTT
CDR3 protein: CASSPGIGNTEAFF

D gene: TRBD2
clone size: .
V gene: TRBV20-1
J gene: TRBJ2-3
CDR3 length: 13
CDR3 DNA: TGCAGTGCTAGCGGGAGGGTAACAGATACGCAGTATTTT
CDR3 protein: CSASGRVTDTQYF

D gene: .
clone size: .
V gene: TRBV30
J gene: TRBJ2-5
CDR3 length: 11
CDR3 DNA: TGTGCCTGGCTCTCCCAAGAGACCCAGTACTTC
CDR3 protein: CAWLSQETQYF

D gene: TRBD2
clone size: few
V gene: TRBV11-3
J gene: TRBJ2-1
CDR3 length: 14
CDR3 DNA: TGTGCCAGCAGCTTTAGCGGGAATAATGGCGAGCAGTTCTTC
CDR3 protein: CASSFSGNNGEQFF

D gene: .
clone size: few
V gene: TRBV14
J gene: TRBJ1-2
CDR3 length: 14
CDR3 DNA: TGTGCCAGCAGCCAAGATCGGACGGCCCTGGGCTACACCTTC
CDR3 protein: CASSQDRTALGYTF

D gene: .
clone size: .
V gene: TRBV5-1
J gene: TRBJ1-1
CDR3 length: 14
CDR3 DNA: TGCGCCAGCAGCTTGGGGGCAGGGAACACTGAAGCTTCCTTT
CDR3 protein: CASSLGAGNTEASF

D gene: .
clone size: many
V gene: TRBV29-1
J gene: TRBJ1-1
CDR3 length: 13
CDR3 DNA: TGCAGCGTTGAAACGACAGTGAACACTGAAGCTTTCTTT
CDR3 protein: CSVETTVNTEAFF

D gene: TRBD1
clone size: many
V gene: TRBV5-1
J gene: TRBJ1-4
CDR3 length: 14
CDR3 DNA: TGCGCCAGCAGCGACGGGACAGGGGGTGAAAAACTGTTTTTT
CDR3 protein: CASSDGTGGEKLFF

D gene: TRBD1
clone size: .
V gene: TRBV20-1
J gene: TRBJ2-2
CDR3 length: 14
CDR3 DNA: TGCAGTGCGGGGACAGGGAAGAACACCGGGGAGCTGTTTTTT
CDR3 protein: CSAGTGKNTGELFF

D gene: .
clone size: few
V gene: TRBV6-1
J gene: TRBJ2-5
CDR3 length: 13
CDR3 DNA: TGTGCCAGCATAAGGGTCCAACAAGAGACCCAGTACTTC
CDR3 protein: CASIRVQQETQYF

D gene: .
clone size: .
V gene: TRBV5-4
J gene: TRBJ2-3
CDR3 length: 14
CDR3 DNA: TGTGCCAGCAGCTTGGAAGGGGTACCAGATACGCAGTATTTT
CDR3 protein: CASSLEGVPDTQYF

D gene: TRBD1
clone size: few
V gene: TRBV15
J gene: TRBJ2-7
CDR3 length: 14
CDR3 DNA: TGTGCCACCAGCGTTACAGGGGGCTCCTACGAGCAGTACTTC
CDR3 protein: CATSVTGGSYEQYF

D gene: .
clone size: many
V gene: TRBV20-1
J gene: TRBJ1-5
CDR3 length: 15
CDR3 DNA: TGCAGTGCTGAACCCCAGGCATATAGCAATCAGCCCCAGCATTTT
CDR3 protein: CSAEPQAYSNQPQHF

D gene: TRBD2
clone size: few
V gene: TRBV5-4
J gene: TRBJ2-2
CDR3 length: 16
CDR3 DNA: TGTGCCAGCAGCTGGAGCGGGAGGGCGAACACCGGGGAGCTGTTTTTT
CDR3 protein: CASSWSGRANTGELFF

D gene: TRBD2
clone size: .
V gene: TRBV6-5
J gene: TRBJ2-7
CDR3 length: 15
CDR3 DNA: TGTGCCAGCAGTTACTCTGCGGGAGGGAAACACGAGCAGTACTTC
CDR3 protein: CASSYSAGGKHEQYF

D gene: .
clone size: many
V gene: TRBV6-1
J gene: TRBJ2-7
CDR3 length: 15
CDR3 DNA: TGTGCCAGCAGTGAAAGGAAGGACCCGGACTACGAGCAGTACTTC
CDR3 protein: CASSERKDPDYEQYF

D gene: .
clone size: .
V gene: TRBV27
J gene: TRBJ1-2
CDR3 length: 13
CDR3 DNA: TGTGCCAGCAGACGGAACCTCAACTATGGCTACACCTTC
CDR3 protein: CASRRNLNYGYTF

D gene: .
clone size: many
V gene: TRBV2
J gene: TRBJ2-6
CDR3 length: 11
CDR3 DNA: TGTGCCAGCAGTCGGGCCAACGTCCTGACTTTC
CDR3 protein: CASSRANVLTF

D gene: TRBD1
clone size: .
V gene: TRBV7-8
J gene: TRBJ2-2
CDR3 length: 15
CDR3 DNA: TGTGCCTCCCATGGAAACAGGGGTCGGGGCGGGGAGCTGTTTTTT
CDR3 protein: CASHGNRGRGGELFF